This T cell receptor (beta chain) was recorded in a study of memory CD4+ T cells and cytomegalovirus serostatus. The sort gate was single viable CD3+CD4+CD8-CD45RO+ cells for memory CD4+ T cells. This CDR3 has 11 amino acids. CDR1 DFQATT and CDR2 SNEGSKA come from the germline V gene (reference sequence). Trimming took 6 bases from V and 6 from J, leaving 11 bases between them. Assay: immunoSEQ multiplex PCR; the TCRdb copy retains only in-frame clones and omits some. This sample has roughly 60,000 clones, with roughly three quarters found just once. This clone was seen a few times. The rearrangement links TRBV20-1 to TRBJ1-1; D unresolved. This sequence originates from an adult in good health and CMV-seronegative. The sample consisted of memory CD4+ T cells from blood. DNA of the CDR3: TGCAGTGCCGCACACGGCGCTGAAGCTTTCTTT. It translates to CSAAHGAEAFF.